The 15 T cell receptor beta chains below come from one sample, sequenced in a study of blood T cell repertoires in COVID-19. Generated by immunoSEQ multiplex PCR, the TCRdb table keeps only in-frame clones and is missing some. Among some 330,000 clones listed, around nine tenths were seen once. Sequenced sample: peripheral blood. Receptors were obtained from a woman between 45 and 60 years old with active or convalescent COVID-19.

The V and J genes are TRBV7-9 and TRBJ1-1, with TRBD1 matching over 8 bases. The V and J ends lost 5 bases and 6 bases, in that order; junction bases with no gene match: 2. The length of the CDR3 is 12 residues. Germline V lookup: CDR1 SEHNR, CDR2 FQNEAQ (reference sequence). CDR3 coding DNA: TGTGCCAGCAGCATGACAGGGGCTGAAGCTTTCTTT. Amino acid sequence: CASSMTGAEAFF.

The rearrangement links TRBV5-1 to TRBJ1-3, with D maybe TRBD1 (5 bases). Trimming took 0 bases from V and 4 from J, leaving 11 bases between them. Germline assignment: CDR1 SGHRS and CDR2 YFSETQ. This CDR3 comprises 15 residues. For the CDR3, the DNA is TGCGCCAGCAGCTTGGAACGGGGGATCGGAAACACCATATATTTT. Its translation is CASSLERGIGNTIYF. Supplemented by reference TRBV5-1 and TRBJ1-3, the full variable domain reads KAGVTQTPRYLIKTRGQQVTLSCSPISGHRSVSWYQQTPGQGLQFLFEYFSETQRNKGNFPGRFSGRQFSNSRSEMNVSTLELGDSALYLCASSLERGIGNTIYFGEGSWLTVV.

The rearrangement links TRBV2 to TRBJ1-1; D may be TRBD1 (6 bases). Germline V CDR1 and CDR2: SNHLY, FYNNEI. The V gene lost 6 bases and the J gene lost 0 bases, with 11 bases spanning the gap. CDR3 size: 14 residues. This CDR3 is CASSAGEMNTEAFF. Written as DNA, the CDR3 is TGTGCCAGCAGCGCAGGGGAAATGAACACTGAAGCTTTCTTT.

This clone was observed a single time. The chain has TRBV19 and TRBJ2-2, with D tentatively TRBD2 (5 bases). Per the germline V gene, CDR1 is LNHDA and CDR2 is SQIVND (reference sequence). The V and J ends lost 7 bases and 3 bases respectively, with 12 bases between them. The CDR3 sequence is 14 residues long. The DNA of the CDR3 is TGTGCCAGTACCAAGATGCGGGACACCGGGGAGCTGTTTTTT. Its protein product is CASTKMRDTGELFF.

The chain has TRBV5-1 and TRBJ2-3; the match to TRBD2 covers 12 bases. The CDR3 covers 18 residues. The ends lost 2 bases at V and 4 bases at J; junction bases unmatched: 11. The germline V gene encodes CDR1 SGHRS and CDR2 YFSETQ. The CDR3 nucleotides are TGCGCCAGCAGCTTTCCTAGCGGGAGGGTTAACGGGCCAGATACGCAGTATTTT. This sequence encodes CASSFPSGRVNGPDTQYF. Complete variable domain (other parts from reference TRBV5-1 and TRBJ2-3): KAGVTQTPRYLIKTRGQQVTLSCSPISGHRSVSWYQQTPGQGLQFLFEYFSETQRNKGNFPGRFSGRQFSNSRSEMNVSTLELGDSALYLCASSFPSGRVNGPDTQYFGPGTRLTVL.

The genes are TRBV30 and TRBJ1-1, with D uncertain. The germline V and J ends were trimmed by 3 bases and 4 bases, with 9 bases remaining between them. CDR1 is GTSNPN, CDR2 SVGIG, per germline (reference sequence). CDR3 size: 12 residues. CDR3 sequence: CAWSARGTEAFF. The CDR3 DNA reads TGTGCCTGGAGCGCCCGCGGCACTGAAGCTTTCTTT.

V is TRBV30 and J is TRBJ2-3; 7 bases fit TRBD2. This CDR3 has 15 amino acids. The V gene's germline CDR1 is GTSNPN and CDR2 SVGIG (reference sequence). Germline trimming cut 1 base from V and 1 base from J; bases unmatched to any gene: 5. The CDR3 region is CAWSESGDGTDTQYF. For the CDR3, the DNA is TGTGCCTGGAGTGAGAGCGGGGATGGCACAGATACGCAGTATTTT. Full variable domain (outside the CDR3, taken from reference TRBV30 and TRBJ2-3): SQTIHQWPATLVQPVGSPLSLECTVEGTSNPNLYWYRQAAGRGLQLLFYSVGIGQISSEVPQNLSASRPQDRQFILSSKKLLLSDSGFYLCAWSESGDGTDTQYFGPGTRLTVL.

The chain employs TRBV10-2 and TRBJ2-7; a possible D gene is TRBD1 (5 bases). This CDR3 comprises 15 residues. CDR1 is WSHSY, CDR2 SAAADI, per germline. Between the trimmed V and J ends, which lost 1 base and 6 bases, there was a span of 16 bases. The CDR3 DNA reads as TGCGCCAGCAGTGAGTTACGTCTAGATGGGGCCGAGCAGTACTTC. It translates to CASSELRLDGAEQYF.

The J gene is TRBJ1-5, the V gene TRBV19; 9 nucleotides align to TRBD1. This CDR3 contains 16 residues. Germline-derived CDR1 and CDR2 are LNHDA and SQIVND (reference sequence). The J segment lost 4 bases and the V segment lost 4 bases, leaving 8 bases of the junction unmatched. CDR3 sequence: CASSRITGTGNQPQHF. For the CDR3, the DNA is TGTGCCAGTAGTAGAATTACAGGGACAGGGAATCAGCCCCAGCATTTT.

The V and J genes are TRBV7-6 and TRBJ2-3; the match to TRBD1 covers 7 bases. Trimming took 4 bases from V and 4 from J; bases not matched to a gene: 2. Germline V gene data show CDR1 as SGHVS and CDR2 as FNYEAQ. This CDR3 has 13 residues. The CDR3 protein is CASSWDRADTQYF. DNA for the CDR3: TGTGCCAGCAGCTGGGACAGAGCAGATACGCAGTATTTT. The full variable domain, completed using reference TRBV7-6 and TRBJ2-3, is GAGVSQSPRYKVTKRGQDVALRCDPISGHVSLYWYRQALGQGPEFLTYFNYEAQQDKSGLPNDRFSAERPEGSISTLTIQRTEQRDSAMYRCASSWDRADTQYFGPGTRLTVL.

This rearrangement joins TRBV3-1 (or the pseudogene TRBV3-2) to TRBJ2-2, with D perhaps matching TRBD2 (6 bases). The V gene's germline CDR1 is LGHDT and CDR2 YNNKEL (reference sequence). The CDR3 is 14 amino acids. Trimming removed 1 base at V and 7 bases at J, with 10 bases between. CDR3 DNA sequence: TGTGCCAGCAGCCAAGGGAGGGAGATCGGGGAGCTGTTTTTT. Its protein is CASSQGREIGELFF.

About this clone: The same CDR3 is also encoded by other DNA sequences in this sample. This rearrangement joins TRBV18 to TRBJ2-7; D is perhaps TRBD2 (7 bases). The CDR3 length is 14 residues. CDR1 KGHSH and CDR2 LQKENI come from the germline V gene. Trimming took off 0 bases at V and 5 bases at J, with 11 bases between the two ends. The CDR3 here is CASSPPSGGHEQYF. As DNA, the CDR3 is TGTGCCAGCTCACCACCGTCGGGGGGCCACGAGCAGTACTTC.

The count of this clone is one. The chain uses TRBV5-8 and TRBJ1-3; D remains unclear. The CDR3 consists of 19 residues. Germline-derived CDR1 and CDR2 are SGHTS and YDEGEE. V gave up 4 bases and J gave up 2 bases, with 25 bases separating them. The CDR3 loop is CASSRRDWSPGPAGNTIYF. The CDR3 DNA reads TGTGCCAGCAGCCGCCGGGATTGGTCACCAGGCCCGGCTGGAAACACCATATATTTT.

This clone has a single count. The J gene is TRBJ1-6, the V gene TRBV7-2, with no clear D. This CDR3 region has 15 residues. Germline values: CDR1 SGHTA, CDR2 FQGNSA. V gave up 1 base and J gave up 0 bases, with 4 bases separating them. The CDR3 DNA is TGTGCCAGCAGCTTAGAGAGCTCCTATAATTCACCCCTCCACTTT. Translated: CASSLESSYNSPLHF. The whole variable domain, remainder taken from reference TRBV7-2 and TRBJ1-6, is GAGVSQSPSNKVTEKGKDVELRCDPISGHTALYWYRQSLGQGLEFLIYFQGNSAPDKSGLPSDRFSAERTGGSVSTLTIQRTQQEDSAVYLCASSLESSYNSPLHFGNGTRLTVT.

This chain joins TRBV30 and TRBJ2-7; 8 bases match TRBD2. CDR1 is GTSNPN, CDR2 SVGIG, per germline (reference sequence). V shed 8 bases, J shed 7 bases, and the junction held 13 bases outside the gene matches. The CDR3 covers 13 residues. CDR3 sequence reads: CAGGSGNRLEQYF. The CDR3 coding sequence is TGTGCCGGAGGTAGCGGGAACCGTCTGGAGCAGTACTTC.